This T cell receptor (beta chain) stems from a study of blood T cell repertoires in COVID-19. The method was immunoSEQ multiplex PCR; TCRdb's version includes in-frame clones alone and lacks a portion of them. The data contain around 140,000 clones, over 75% of them singletons. The ends were cut back, 3 bases at V and 0 bases at J, with 8 bases in the middle. The CDR3 totals 14 residues. Per germline, CDR1 KGHSH and CDR2 LQKENI. The material sequenced was peripheral blood. The chain uses TRBV18 and TRBJ1-1; perhaps TRBD1 as D (5 bases). This clonotype was obtained from a woman between 45 and 60 years old with acute or convalescent COVID-19. The CDR3 sequence: CASSPQGMNTEAFF. CDR3 nucleotide sequence: TGTGCCAGCTCACCGCAGGGCATGAACACTGAAGCTTTCTTT.